Listed below are T cell receptor beta chains from one sample, sequenced in a study of shared clonotypes between healthy human individuals. Profiling relied on immunoSEQ multiplex PCR, and the TCRdb table lists in-frame clones only, not all of them. The sample lists millions of clones, just under 95% occurring once. The source material was naive CD8+ T cells sorted from blood. The receptors shown here come from a man aged 18 to 29 in good health. Both conserved end residues are part of each CDR3. A D gene is named only where the DNA matches it firmly. Part of the rows lack a size; the others show once, few, many or a class for expanded clones.

cdr3_aa: CASSRLTSGNNEQFF; cdr3_nt: TGCGCCAGCAGCCGATTGACTAGCGGGAACAATGAGCAGTTCTTC; v_call: TRBV4-3; d_call: TRBD2; j_call: TRBJ2-1; cdr3_length: 15; clone_size: .
cdr3_aa: CASRNIDDNNEQFF; cdr3_nt: TGTGCCAGCAGGAACATAGACGACAACAATGAGCAGTTCTTC; v_call: TRBV6-5; d_call: .; j_call: TRBJ2-1; cdr3_length: 14; clone_size: .
cdr3_aa: CASSQVGLSTGELFF; cdr3_nt: TGCGCCAGCAGCCAAGTTGGGCTATCCACCGGGGAGCTGTTTTTT; v_call: TRBV4-3; d_call: .; j_call: TRBJ2-2; cdr3_length: 15; clone_size: .
cdr3_aa: CASSASGGATYNEQFF; cdr3_nt: TGCGCCAGCAGCGCTAGCGGGGGGGCAACCTACAATGAGCAGTTCTTC; v_call: TRBV10-2; d_call: TRBD2; j_call: TRBJ2-1; cdr3_length: 16; clone_size: .
cdr3_aa: CASNLGQNLYGYTF; cdr3_nt: TGTGCCAGCAACCTGGGGCAGAACCTCTATGGCTACACCTTC; v_call: TRBV11-2; d_call: .; j_call: TRBJ1-2; cdr3_length: 14; clone_size: .
cdr3_aa: CASSSQGATEQFF; cdr3_nt: TGTGCCAGCTCCTCACAGGGGGCTACGGAGCAGTTCTTC; v_call: TRBV9; d_call: TRBD1; j_call: TRBJ2-1; cdr3_length: 13; clone_size: .
cdr3_aa: CASSWATNEKLFF; cdr3_nt: TGTGCCAGCAGTTGGGCAACTAATGAAAAACTGTTTTTT; v_call: TRBV27; d_call: .; j_call: TRBJ1-4; cdr3_length: 13; clone_size: .
cdr3_aa: CASRGLGQHQETQYF; cdr3_nt: TGTGCCAGCAGGGGACTCGGACAGCACCAAGAGACCCAGTACTTC; v_call: TRBV6-5; d_call: .; j_call: TRBJ2-5; cdr3_length: 15; clone_size: .
cdr3_aa: CARPRTGGSDTEAFF; cdr3_nt: TGTGCCAGACCAAGGACAGGGGGCTCGGACACTGAAGCTTTCTTT; v_call: TRBV2; d_call: TRBD1; j_call: TRBJ1-1; cdr3_length: 15; clone_size: .
cdr3_aa: CASSLQLRNTGELFF; cdr3_nt: TGTGCCAGCAGCTTACAACTCAGGAACACCGGGGAGCTGTTTTTT; v_call: TRBV7-9; d_call: .; j_call: TRBJ2-2; cdr3_length: 15; clone_size: few
cdr3_aa: CASSPDRVWTEAFF; cdr3_nt: TGTGCCAGCAGCCCGGACAGGGTTTGGACTGAAGCTTTCTTT; v_call: TRBV7-9; d_call: TRBD1; j_call: TRBJ1-1; cdr3_length: 14; clone_size: .
cdr3_aa: CASSQEWGNRPLDGYTF; cdr3_nt: TGTGCCAGCAGCCAAGAGTGGGGGAATCGGCCTCTCGATGGCTACACCTTC; v_call: TRBV14; d_call: .; j_call: TRBJ1-2; cdr3_length: 17; clone_size: .
cdr3_aa: CASSLSSGIYNEQFF; cdr3_nt: TGCGCCAGCAGCTTGAGTAGCGGAATTTACAATGAGCAGTTCTTC; v_call: TRBV5-1; d_call: .; j_call: TRBJ2-1; cdr3_length: 15; clone_size: .
cdr3_aa: CASSATGGHYGYTF; cdr3_nt: TGTGCCAGCAGCGCTACCGGTGGCCACTATGGCTACACCTTC; v_call: TRBV11-2; d_call: .; j_call: TRBJ1-2; cdr3_length: 14; clone_size: .
cdr3_aa: CASSASGESSYEQYF; cdr3_nt: TGTGCCAGCAGCGCTAGCGGAGAAAGCTCCTACGAGCAGTACTTC; v_call: TRBV9; d_call: TRBD2; j_call: TRBJ2-7; cdr3_length: 15; clone_size: .
cdr3_aa: CASSQEPSGNGGELFF; cdr3_nt: TGCGCCAGCAGCCAAGAACCTAGCGGGAATGGCGGGGAGCTGTTTTTT; v_call: TRBV4-3; d_call: TRBD2; j_call: TRBJ2-2; cdr3_length: 16; clone_size: .
cdr3_aa: CASSLVGDAYGYTF; cdr3_nt: TGTGCCAGCAGTTTAGTGGGGGATGCCTATGGCTACACCTTC; v_call: TRBV28; d_call: .; j_call: TRBJ1-2; cdr3_length: 14; clone_size: .
cdr3_aa: CASSLGTSLSYNEQFF; cdr3_nt: TGCGCCAGCAGCTTGGGGACTAGCCTCTCCTACAATGAGCAGTTCTTC; v_call: TRBV5-1; d_call: TRBD2; j_call: TRBJ2-1; cdr3_length: 16; clone_size: .
cdr3_aa: CASSPGIDGNIQYF; cdr3_nt: TGTGCCAGCAGCCCCGGGATAGACGGGAACATTCAGTACTTC; v_call: TRBV5-4; d_call: .; j_call: TRBJ2-4; cdr3_length: 14; clone_size: .
cdr3_aa: CASSYAGEQTQYF; cdr3_nt: TGTGCCAGCAGTTACGCGGGGGAACAGACCCAGTACTTC; v_call: TRBV6-6; d_call: TRBD2; j_call: TRBJ2-5; cdr3_length: 13; clone_size: .
cdr3_aa: CASSTSEGLLYQETQYF; cdr3_nt: TGTGCCAGCAGCACATCCGAGGGACTACTGTACCAAGAGACCCAGTACTTC; v_call: TRBV7-9; d_call: TRBD2; j_call: TRBJ2-5; cdr3_length: 17; clone_size: .
cdr3_aa: CASSATEKTQYF; cdr3_nt: TGTGCCAGCAGTGCCACCGAGAAGACCCAGTACTTC; v_call: TRBV9; d_call: .; j_call: TRBJ2-5; cdr3_length: 12; clone_size: .
cdr3_aa: CARSFSSRGTF; cdr3_nt: TGTGCCAGAAGCTTCTCGTCTCGAGGTACCTTC; v_call: TRBV5-3; d_call: .; j_call: TRBJ1-2; cdr3_length: 11; clone_size: .
cdr3_aa: CASSLGQGFYEQYF; cdr3_nt: TGTGCCAGCAGCTTGGGGCAGGGGTTCTACGAGCAGTACTTC; v_call: TRBV5-6; d_call: .; j_call: TRBJ2-7; cdr3_length: 14; clone_size: once
cdr3_aa: CASRPVPLAGLVRETQYF; cdr3_nt: TGTGCCAGTCGGCCCGTCCCCCTAGCGGGACTAGTTCGGGAGACCCAGTACTTC; v_call: TRBV27; d_call: TRBD2; j_call: TRBJ2-5; cdr3_length: 18; clone_size: .
cdr3_aa: CASSQDLGPNYEQYF; cdr3_nt: TGCGCCAGCAGCCAAGATCTGGGACCGAACTACGAGCAGTACTTC; v_call: TRBV4-3; d_call: .; j_call: TRBJ2-7; cdr3_length: 15; clone_size: .
cdr3_aa: CASSEFYTGELFF; cdr3_nt: TGTGCCAGCAGTGAATTCTACACCGGGGAGCTGTTTTTT; v_call: TRBV6-1; d_call: .; j_call: TRBJ2-2; cdr3_length: 13; clone_size: .
cdr3_aa: CASNDLPRWGETQYF; cdr3_nt: TGTGCCAGCAACGATCTCCCGAGATGGGGGGAGACCCAGTACTTC; v_call: TRBV28; d_call: .; j_call: TRBJ2-5; cdr3_length: 15; clone_size: .
cdr3_aa: CASSFGQGTSYEQYF; cdr3_nt: TGTGCCAGCAGCTTTGGACAGGGGACTTCCTACGAGCAGTACTTC; v_call: TRBV7-8; d_call: TRBD1; j_call: TRBJ2-7; cdr3_length: 15; clone_size: .
cdr3_aa: CASSLGGGSPDAPLHF; cdr3_nt: TGTGCCAGCAGCTTGGGGGGTGGGTCCCCTGACGCACCCCTCCACTTT; v_call: TRBV5-6; d_call: .; j_call: TRBJ1-6; cdr3_length: 16; clone_size: .
cdr3_aa: CASTERSHSYEQYF; cdr3_nt: TGTGCCAGCACTGAGCGGAGCCACTCCTACGAGCAGTACTTC; v_call: TRBV2; d_call: .; j_call: TRBJ2-7; cdr3_length: 14; clone_size: .
cdr3_aa: CASSQELGSYNEQFF; cdr3_nt: TGCGCCAGCAGCCAAGAATTAGGCTCCTACAATGAGCAGTTCTTC; v_call: TRBV4-3; d_call: .; j_call: TRBJ2-1; cdr3_length: 15; clone_size: .
cdr3_aa: CASSVVRGELFF; cdr3_nt: TGTGCCAGCAGCGTAGTGCGGGGGGAGCTGTTTTTT; v_call: TRBV9; d_call: .; j_call: TRBJ2-2; cdr3_length: 12; clone_size: .
cdr3_aa: CASSHRLGPQETQYF; cdr3_nt: TGCGCCAGCAGCCACCGATTGGGACCGCAAGAGACCCAGTACTTC; v_call: TRBV4-1; d_call: .; j_call: TRBJ2-5; cdr3_length: 15; clone_size: .
cdr3_aa: CASSYLGGPPYNEQFF; cdr3_nt: TGTGCCAGCAGTTACCTAGGAGGACCCCCCTACAATGAGCAGTTCTTC; v_call: TRBV6-5; d_call: .; j_call: TRBJ2-1; cdr3_length: 16; clone_size: .
cdr3_aa: CASSDGYEMNTEAFF; cdr3_nt: TGTGCCAGCAGTGATGGGTACGAAATGAACACTGAAGCTTTCTTT; v_call: TRBV2; d_call: .; j_call: TRBJ1-1; cdr3_length: 15; clone_size: .
cdr3_aa: CASSQRRVNTEAFF; cdr3_nt: TGCGCCAGCAGCCAGAGACGGGTGAACACTGAAGCTTTCTTT; v_call: TRBV4-1; d_call: .; j_call: TRBJ1-1; cdr3_length: 14; clone_size: once
cdr3_aa: CASSLQGIEQYF; cdr3_nt: TGTGCCAGCAGCTTACAGGGTATCGAGCAGTACTTC; v_call: TRBV5-4; d_call: .; j_call: TRBJ2-7; cdr3_length: 12; clone_size: .
cdr3_aa: CASSTVWARHYEQYF; cdr3_nt: TGTGCCAGTAGTACAGTTTGGGCCCGACACTACGAGCAGTACTTC; v_call: TRBV19; d_call: .; j_call: TRBJ2-7; cdr3_length: 15; clone_size: .
cdr3_aa: CASSPYTYGYTF; cdr3_nt: TGTGCCAGCAGCCCTTACACCTATGGCTACACCTTC; v_call: TRBV16; d_call: .; j_call: TRBJ1-2; cdr3_length: 12; clone_size: .
cdr3_aa: CASSGVGWDEQFF; cdr3_nt: TGCGCCAGCAGTGGGGTGGGATGGGATGAGCAGTTCTTC; v_call: TRBV10-2; d_call: .; j_call: TRBJ2-1; cdr3_length: 13; clone_size: .
cdr3_aa: CASDKGQEEKLFF; cdr3_nt: TGTGCCAGCGATAAGGGGCAGGAAGAAAAACTGTTTTTT; v_call: TRBV7-9; d_call: .; j_call: TRBJ1-4; cdr3_length: 13; clone_size: .
cdr3_aa: CASSLGWGIETQYF; cdr3_nt: TGTGCCAGCAGCCTAGGTTGGGGGATTGAGACCCAGTACTTC; v_call: TRBV11-1; d_call: .; j_call: TRBJ2-5; cdr3_length: 14; clone_size: .
cdr3_aa: CSVALGNTGELFF; cdr3_nt: TGCAGCGTTGCATTAGGGAACACCGGGGAGCTGTTTTTT; v_call: TRBV29-1; d_call: .; j_call: TRBJ2-2; cdr3_length: 13; clone_size: .
cdr3_aa: CASSEGGVPPEQYF; cdr3_nt: TGTGCCAGCAGCGAAGGGGGCGTGCCGCCCGAGCAGTACTTC; v_call: TRBV7-6; d_call: TRBD1; j_call: TRBJ2-7; cdr3_length: 14; clone_size: once
cdr3_aa: CASRLIYGYTF; cdr3_nt: TGTGCCAGCAGGCTCATCTATGGCTACACCTTC; v_call: TRBV6-6; d_call: .; j_call: TRBJ1-2; cdr3_length: 11; clone_size: .
cdr3_aa: CASSLSAGEKQYGYTF; cdr3_nt: TGTGCCAGCAGTTTATCCGCTGGGGAGAAACAGTATGGCTACACCTTC; v_call: TRBV27; d_call: .; j_call: TRBJ1-2; cdr3_length: 16; clone_size: .
cdr3_aa: CASSGGLAGATYYEQYF; cdr3_nt: TGCGCCAGCAGCGGGGGACTAGCGGGAGCTACTTATTACGAGCAGTACTTC; v_call: TRBV5-1; d_call: TRBD2; j_call: TRBJ2-7; cdr3_length: 17; clone_size: .
cdr3_aa: CASSLVQGAYNEQFF; cdr3_nt: TGTGCCAGCAGCTTAGTACAGGGGGCCTACAATGAGCAGTTCTTC; v_call: TRBV11-2; d_call: TRBD1; j_call: TRBJ2-1; cdr3_length: 15; clone_size: .
cdr3_aa: CASSQDVGRLTDTQYF; cdr3_nt: TGCGCCAGCAGCCAAGATGTCGGGAGGTTGACAGATACGCAGTATTTT; v_call: TRBV4-1; d_call: TRBD2; j_call: TRBJ2-3; cdr3_length: 16; clone_size: .
cdr3_aa: CSVVSGTGQETQYF; cdr3_nt: TGCAGCGTTGTTTCCGGGACAGGCCAAGAGACCCAGTACTTC; v_call: TRBV29-1; d_call: TRBD1; j_call: TRBJ2-5; cdr3_length: 14; clone_size: .
cdr3_aa: CASSPRTEAFF; cdr3_nt: TGTGCCAGCAGCCCTAGAACTGAAGCTTTCTTT; v_call: TRBV7-9; d_call: .; j_call: TRBJ1-1; cdr3_length: 11; clone_size: .
cdr3_aa: CASRAGTVNQPQHF; cdr3_nt: TGTGCCAGCAGGGCCGGGACGGTGAATCAGCCCCAGCATTTT; v_call: TRBV27; d_call: .; j_call: TRBJ1-5; cdr3_length: 14; clone_size: .